The 20 T cell receptor beta chains listed next were all sequenced from one sample in a study of cytomegalovirus exposure and HLA in healthy donors (dated by TCRdb to about 2017). Library prep was done by the immunoSEQ multiplex PCR assay. The multiplex PCR relied on a mix of 60 forward primers for TCR Vbeta segments and 13 reverse primers for TCR Jbeta segments. TCRdb obtained this table from immuneACCESS and retained in-frame rearrangements with V and J assigned. These tables miss some clones; where compared with another copy, unresolved V genes account for less than half of the shortfall, and the remainder is unexplained. For this sample there are 150,000 to 200,000 clones; 80% to 85% appear just once. About 2.3% of the sample rests with the top ten. Sequencing input: PBMCs. Receptors originate from a woman in her twenties or thirties in good health and CMV-seronegative.

The chain joins TRBV4-1 to TRBJ2-2, with TRBD1 as a possible D gene (6 bases). In germline, CDR1 is MGHRA, CDR2 YSYEKL. CDR3 length: 16 amino acids. V was shortened by 3 bases and J by 7 bases, with 18 bases between the two germline ends. CDR3 nucleotides: TGCGCCAGCAGCCACGTCGGTGGACAGCTCGGCGGGGAGCTGTTTTTT. Translated: CASSHVGGQLGGELFF.

The chain uses TRBV28 and TRBJ1-5; D remains ambiguous. Germline V lookup: CDR1 MDHEN, CDR2 SYDVKM. The CDR3 covers 13 residues. V lost 2 bases and J 6 bases, leaving 8 bases between the germline ends. This CDR3 reads CASSLIASQPQHF. The CDR3 DNA follows: TGTGCCAGCAGTTTAATAGCTAGTCAGCCCCAGCATTTT.

J is TRBJ2-7 and V is TRBV9, with 7 bases fitting TRBD1. The V and J ends lost 4 bases and 6 bases, in that order; junction bases with no gene match: 7. Germline CDR1 and CDR2: SGDLS and YYNGEE. This CDR3 has 13 amino acids. This CDR3 is CASSLTGTGEQYF. The DNA of the CDR3 is TGTGCCAGCAGCCTGACAGGGACGGGCGAGCAGTACTTC. The full variable domain, rest sourced from reference TRBV9 and TRBJ2-7, is DSGVTQTPKHLITATGQRVTLRCSPRSGDLSVYWYQQSLDQGLQFLIQYYNGEERAKGNILERFSAQQFPDLHSELNLSSLELGDSALYFCASSLTGTGEQYFGPGTRLTVT.

The rearrangement links TRBV15 to TRBJ1-3; TRBD1 matches 7 bases. Trimming removed 4 bases from V and 0 bases from J; junction bases left unmatched: 6. The CDR3 consists of 16 residues. The germline V gene encodes CDR1 LNHNV and CDR2 YYDKDF (reference sequence). CDR3 sequence (DNA): TGTGCCACCAGCAATGGACAGGCCCGCTCTGGAAACACCATATATTTT. This codes for CATSNGQARSGNTIYF.

Turning to this clone: Its ends do not fully match the called genes, so a read error is possible. The V call is TRBV7-7, the J call TRBJ2-5; 8 bases line up with TRBD2. CDR3 length: 14 residues. Looked up from germline, CDR1 is SSHAT and CDR2 is FNYEAQ (reference sequence). The CDR3 DNA reads as TGTGCTAGCAGCTCGGGAGGGGAACAAGAGACCCAGTACTTC. This sequence encodes CASSSGGEQETQYF. The full variable domain, in which reference TRBV7-7 and TRBJ2-5 provide the parts outside the CDR3, is GAGVSQSPRYKVTKRGQDVTLRCDPISSHATLYWYQQALGQGPEFLTYFNYEAQPDKSGLPSDRFSAERPEGSISTLTIQRTEQRDSAMYRCASSSGGEQETQYFGPGTRLLVL.

This clone was recorded a few times. One junction end disagrees with the germline gene, perhaps due to a read error. The chain links TRBV5-4 to TRBJ1-1; D unresolved. CDR1 SGHNT and CDR2 YYREEE come from the germline V gene (reference sequence). The CDR3 length is 13 residues. CDR3 sequence reads: CASSPDQDLPSYF. For the CDR3, the DNA is TGTGCCAGCAGCCCTGATCAAGACCTACCTAGTTACTTT. Variable domain in full (rest from reference TRBV5-4 and TRBJ1-1): ETGVTQSPTHLIKTRGQQVTLRCSSQSGHNTVSWYQQALGQGPQFIFQYYREEENGRGNFPPRFSGLQFPNYSSELNVNALELDDSALYLCASSPDQDLPSYFGQGTRLTVV.

CDR3 protein: CASSITGQGSDEQYF. For the CDR3, the DNA is TGTGCCAGCAGTATTACAGGGCAGGGGTCTGACGAGCAGTACTTC. This chain links TRBV27 with TRBJ2-7, with a tentative D call TRBD1 (6 bases). This CDR3 has 15 amino acids. V was clipped by 5 bases and J by 5 bases, with 19 bases between them. CDR1 and CDR2 (germline): MNHEY, SMNVEV (reference sequence).

This chain links TRBV7-2 with TRBJ2-7, with 7 bases aligning to TRBD1. The CDR3 has 15 amino acids. CDR1 and CDR2 (germline): SGHTA, FQGNSA. V shed 5 bases and J 1 base; nucleotides not matched to a gene: 8. CDR3 sequence (DNA): TGTGCCAGCAGCACTGGACAGGACTTTTCCTACGAGCAGTACTTC. It specifies CASSTGQDFSYEQYF.

The V and J genes are TRBV27 and TRBJ2-7, with 10 bases fitting TRBD1. V was pared by 6 bases and J by 2 bases, with 13 bases of the junction left unmatched. Germline-derived CDR1 and CDR2 are MNHEY and SMNVEV (reference sequence). The CDR3 has 17 amino acids. The CDR3 loop reads CASSLGIGTGAAYEQYF. The DNA of the CDR3 is TGTGCCAGCAGCCTAGGGATAGGGACAGGGGCCGCCTACGAGCAGTACTTC.

V gene TRBV28 combines with J gene TRBJ1-4, with a possible D match to TRBD1 (5 bases). Germline V gene lookup returns CDR1 MDHEN and CDR2 SYDVKM. The CDR3 extends over 14 amino acids. V lost 7 bases to trimming and J lost 1 base, with 10 bases between them. CDR3 coding DNA: TGTGCCAGCAACGGGGGGATAACTAATGAAAAACTGTTTTTT. Translation gives CASNGGITNEKLFF.

The gene calls are TRBV19 and TRBJ1-5; TRBD1 matches at 11 bases. This CDR3 spans 15 amino acids. V dropped 3 bases and J dropped 7; count of bases not matched to a gene: 5. The germline CDR1 and CDR2 sequences are LNHDA and SQIVND (reference sequence). The CDR3 region has the DNA TGTGCCAGTAGTATCGGGACAGGGGGAAAGCAGCCCCAGCATTTT. This sequence encodes CASSIGTGGKQPQHF.

The gene calls are TRBV5-3 and TRBJ1-2, with 10 positions matching TRBD1. TRBV5-3 qualifies as an ORF whose function is uncertain. The J segment lost 7 bases and the V segment lost 3 bases, leaving 6 bases of the junction unmatched. The CDR3 sequence is 14 residues long. CDR3 sequence: CARSSRQGASGYTF. The CDR3 nucleotides are TGTGCCAGAAGCTCAAGACAGGGGGCGAGTGGCTACACCTTC.

This chain links TRBV6-1 with TRBJ2-7; 11 nucleotides align to TRBD2. The CDR3 contains 15 residues. CDR1 is MNHNS, CDR2 SASEGT, per germline. Germline trimming cut 5 bases from V and 5 bases from J; bases unmatched to any gene: 8. CDR3 region: CASSRISGGADEQYF. The DNA for the CDR3 is TGTGCCAGCAGTAGAATTAGCGGGGGGGCCGACGAGCAGTACTTC.

The chain uses TRBV5-6 and TRBJ2-5; D is perhaps TRBD1 (6 bases). Per the germline V gene, CDR1 is SGHDT and CDR2 is YYEEEE. CDR3 length: 15 residues. With 2 bases removed from V and 5 bases from J, the gap between germline ends came to 16 bases. The DNA of the CDR3 is TGTGCCAGCAGCTTCGCAGGGGTACTCGGTGAGACCCAGTACTTC. This gives the protein CASSFAGVLGETQYF.

The chain employs TRBV6-5 and TRBJ1-2; D call uncertain. V lost 2 bases and J 0 bases, leaving 7 bases between the germline ends. Germline CDR1 MNHEY, CDR2 SVGAGI. This CDR3 has 14 amino acids. CDR3: CASSYASANYGYTF. In nucleotides, the CDR3 is TGTGCCAGCAGTTACGCATCAGCTAACTATGGCTACACCTTC.

V and J are TRBV12-1 and TRBJ2-7; TRBD2, the table's D call, was not compared with the DNA. TRBV12-1 is a recognized pseudogene. CDR3 length equals 14 residues. DNA of the CDR3: TGTGCCAGCCCCGGAGACTACCACCCCTACGAGCAGTACTTC. Protein product: CASPGDYHPYEQYF.

This rearrangement joins TRBV15 to TRBJ1-5; D perhaps matches TRBD1 (5 bases). CDR3 length equals 16 residues. Trimming took off 0 bases at V and 5 bases at J, with 14 bases between the two ends. Germline lookup yields CDR1 LNHNV and CDR2 YYDKDF (reference sequence). This CDR3 reads CATSRDTGRDDQPQHF. DNA of the CDR3: TGTGCCACCAGCAGAGATACGGGCAGGGATGATCAGCCCCAGCATTTT.

The chain uses TRBV27 and TRBJ1-2; possible D gene TRBD1, 5 bases. The germline V gene encodes CDR1 MNHEY and CDR2 SMNVEV (reference sequence). Trimming cost V 3 bases and J 1 base, with 12 bases left between them. This CDR3 spans 15 amino acids. CDR3 coding DNA: TGTGCCAGCAGTTTGGGAGGACAAAATAACTATGGCTACACCTTC. Translating it yields CASSLGGQNNYGYTF.

J is TRBJ1-5 and V is TRBV7-6; perhaps TRBD1 as D (6 bases). Trimming shortened V by 3 bases and J by 3 bases, and 12 bases separated the two germline ends. The length of the CDR3 is 15 residues. Germline V gene lookup returns CDR1 SGHVS and CDR2 FNYEAQ. Written as DNA, the CDR3 is TGTGCCAGCAGCTTGCGGGGGGGCCCCAATCAGCCCCAGCATTTT. Its protein product is CASSLRGGPNQPQHF.

The rearrangement links TRBV5-6 to TRBJ2-7; a possible D gene is TRBD1 (6 bases). Germline-derived CDR1 and CDR2 are SGHDT and YYEEEE. The CDR3 sequence is 14 residues long. V gave up 5 bases and J gave up 0 bases, with 12 bases separating them. The CDR3 spells CASRTTQGSYEQYF. CDR3 nucleotides: TGTGCCAGCAGAACTACACAGGGCTCCTACGAGCAGTACTTC.